This T cell receptor (beta chain) comes out of a study of human T cells and chemical hapten exposure. In the original analysis: With a range of 23,224 to 690,600, the median per sample was roughly 91,000 TCRs. TCRdb processed the RACE reads anew with MiXCR; each CDR3 protein has one entry. For this entry, the V and J calls and clone size follow TCRdb and not the study's own pipeline. The table records about 83,000 distinct CDR3 sequences, 6% to 9% of them present only once. Time point reported: patch test 1, 2 weeks after DPC sensitization. Treatment indicated: therapeutic diphenylcyclopropenone sensitization with weekly scalp DPC. The CDR3 totals 17 residues. Germline lookup yields CDR1 SGHDT and CDR2 YYEEEE. V lost 5 bases, J lost 4 bases, and 11 bases stayed unmatched.

The receptor was derived from a woman in her twenties or thirties with alopecia areata. Some clones in this sample may be carry-over from other donors' samples. The genes are TRBV5-6 and TRBJ2-2; 10 nucleotides match TRBD1. This specimen consisted of whole blood, obtained in connection with sensitization to the hapten diphenylcyclopropenone (DPC). In DNA form, the CDR3 reads TGTGCCAGCAGACGTGGACAGGGGACAGGGGTCACCGGGGAGCTGTTTTTT. Protein: CASRRGQGTGVTGELFF.